This T cell receptor (beta chain) was recovered during a study of T cell responses to AZD1222 COVID-19 vaccine. Study results and limitations: Clonal diversity may have been underestimated, and the donors were mostly white British, with more females than males. CD4 TCRs covered the whole spike, strongest at regions 160-218 and 743-854. Per reports, nearly half of all spike-specific TCRs target regions that are unmutated in variants. Baseline testing showed seropositivity in only a handful of AZD1222 recipients.

Sequencing was performed with immunoSEQ multiplex PCR; in TCRdb, only in-frame clones are kept and a portion is missing. This repertoire shows under 200,000 clones, more than 75% found once; its top ten account for roughly 25%. As to this clone: Its cognate antigen is unknown.

Trimming stripped 5 bases from V and 3 bases from J, with 9 bases between. The CDR3 runs to 13 residues. Germline assignment: CDR1 SGHTA and CDR2 FQGNSA. Sequenced material: peripheral blood, taken 28 days after the second AZD1222 dose. The V gene is TRBV7-2, the J gene TRBJ2-3; TRBD1 might be the D (5 bases). This receptor was obtained from an adult who received the AZD1222 COVID-19 vaccine. Here the CDR3 DNA reads TGTGCCAGCAGCCGGCGACAGACAGATACGCAGTATTTT. This translates into CASSRRQTDTQYF. Full variable domain (remainder filled in from reference TRBV7-2 and TRBJ2-3): GAGVSQSPSNKVTEKGKDVELRCDPISGHTALYWYRQSLGQGLEFLIYFQGNSAPDKSGLPSDRFSAERTGGSVSTLTIQRTQQEDSAVYLCASSRRQTDTQYFGPGTRLTVL.